This TCR beta chain emerged from a study of blood T cell repertoires in COVID-19. Study as a whole: The analysed material was cDNA or gDNA that came from T cells, B-cell-depleted T cells, or PBMCs.

The CDR3 spans 16 residues. From germline, CDR1 is MNHEY and CDR2 SVGAGI. The V end was cut by 0 bases, the J end by 5 bases, with 16 bases between. Participant ages covered about 18 to 89 years across 24 US areas. How the authors handled the data: Amplification from reference gene primers served as the basis for estimated nucleated cell counts. Repertoires were generated with immunoSEQ multiplex PCR, while TCRdb's copy carries only in-frame clones and drops some. V and J calls and clone size are given by that table; D and trimming were obtained from the DNA. This repertoire shows 210,000 or so clones, under 90% found once; its top ten account for approximately 9%.

Sequenced input: PBMCs or T cells enriched from blood (not recorded which). The chain is built from TRBV6-5 and TRBJ2-5; D perhaps matches TRBD1 (6 bases). The origin of this receptor is a woman between 50 and 59 years old with acute COVID-19. CDR3 nucleotides: TGTGCCAGCAGTTACTCGAGTGCCAGGGGAAAGGAGACCCAGTACTTC. This translates into CASSYSSARGKETQYF.